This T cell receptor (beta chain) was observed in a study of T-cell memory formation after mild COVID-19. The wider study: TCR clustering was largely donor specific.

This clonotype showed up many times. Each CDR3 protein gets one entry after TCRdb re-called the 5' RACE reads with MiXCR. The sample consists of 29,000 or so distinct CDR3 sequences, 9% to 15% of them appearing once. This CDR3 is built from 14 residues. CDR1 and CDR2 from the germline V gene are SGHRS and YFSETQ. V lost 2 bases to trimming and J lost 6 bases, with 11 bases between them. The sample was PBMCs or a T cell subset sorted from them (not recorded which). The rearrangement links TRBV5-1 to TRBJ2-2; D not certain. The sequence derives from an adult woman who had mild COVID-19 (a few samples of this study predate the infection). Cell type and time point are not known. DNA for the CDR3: TGCGCCAGCAGCTTATCAGGTTTGGCCGGGGAGCTGTTTTTT. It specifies CASSLSGLAGELFF. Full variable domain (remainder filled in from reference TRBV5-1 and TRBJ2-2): KAGVTQTPRYLIKTRGQQVTLSCSPISGHRSVSWYQQTPGQGLQFLFEYFSETQRNKGNFPGRFSGRQFSNSRSEMNVSTLELGDSALYLCASSLSGLAGELFFGEGSRLTVL.